The 2 T cell receptor beta chains below all came from one sample that was sequenced in a study of blood T cell repertoires in COVID-19. Clones were sequenced by immunoSEQ multiplex PCR, and TCRdb holds only the in-frame ones, with some missing. The sample yields approximately 84,000 clones, roughly 80% seen once. Source material: peripheral blood. The receptor set was obtained from a human donor in a cohort sampled during active COVID-19.

V and J are TRBV11-2 and TRBJ1-1, with a possible D match to TRBD1 (5 bases). V was pared by 5 bases and J by 1 base, with 14 bases between. The germline V gene encodes CDR1 SGHAT and CDR2 FQNNGV. This CDR3 is built from 15 residues. The CDR3 DNA is TGTGCCAGCAGCAGCTTAGGGGTTGGGAACACTGAAGCTTTCTTT. It encodes CASSSLGVGNTEAFF.

The chain joins TRBV14 to TRBJ2-1, with 7 bases fitting TRBD1. With V trimmed by 1 base and J by 1 base, 7 bases remained unmatched. The CDR3 extends over 17 amino acids. Germline CDR1 and CDR2: SGHDN and FVKESK. The CDR3 is CASSQGETGPSYNEQFF. CDR3 sequence (DNA): TGTGCCAGCAGCCAAGGTGAGACAGGGCCTTCCTACAATGAGCAGTTCTTC.